The 16 T cell receptor beta chains below come from one sample, sequenced in a study of T cells after yellow fever vaccination. TCRdb re-called the 5' RACE reads with MiXCR, one entry per CDR3 protein. The table lists some 170,000 distinct CDR3 sequences, over 7% of them singletons. The sequences come from CD8+ T cells sorted from PBMCs, collected 45 days after the yellow fever booster vaccination. The receptors originated from a young man who received the YFV17D yellow fever vaccine.

The J gene is TRBJ1-2, the V gene TRBV4-1; no definite D call. The CDR3 spans 14 residues. Germline lookup yields CDR1 MGHRA and CDR2 YSYEKL. The germline V and J ends were trimmed by 2 bases and 0 bases, with 7 bases remaining between them. CDR3 region: CASSQTGTNYGYTF. The DNA for the CDR3 is TGCGCCAGCAGCCAAACCGGGACTAACTATGGCTACACCTTC.

This clonotype turned up a few times. The chain joins TRBV4-1 to TRBJ1-2; D gene uncertain. The CDR3 is 14 residues long. Germline assignment: CDR1 MGHRA and CDR2 YSYEKL. With 0 bases removed from V and 8 bases from J, the gap between germline ends came to 13 bases. The CDR3 region has the DNA TGCGCCAGCAGCCAAGATCAGCCCTCCGGAGGCTACACCTTC. Amino acid sequence: CASSQDQPSGGYTF.

This clonotype has ten or more counts. This rearrangement joins TRBV7-6 to TRBJ2-7; D is possibly TRBD1 (6 bases). Trimming cost V 2 bases and J 5 bases, with 16 bases left between them. Germline V gene data show CDR1 as SGHVS and CDR2 as FNYEAQ. This CDR3 comprises 15 residues. CDR3 region: CASSLSDSLSDEQYV. DNA of the CDR3: TGTGCCAGCAGCTTATCGGACAGCTTGTCGGACGAGCAGTACGTC.

This chain uses TRBV7-2 with TRBJ2-7; D might be TRBD2 (6 bases). Germline assignment: CDR1 SGHTA and CDR2 FQGNSA. Trimming removed 5 bases from V and 6 bases from J, with 20 bases in between. There are 15 residues in the CDR3. For the CDR3, the DNA is TGTGCCAGCAGCCTCACCCTCGCGGGGATGGTCGAGCAGTACGTC. It encodes CASSLTLAGMVEQYV.

V usage is TRBV19 and J usage is TRBJ2-2; TRBD2 might be the D (7 bases). Per the germline V gene, CDR1 is LNHDA and CDR2 is SQIVND (reference sequence). The CDR3 has 15 amino acids. V dropped 11 bases and J dropped 5 bases, with 21 bases sitting between them. The CDR3 coding sequence is TGTGCCTCCAAGGGCTCGGGGGGCCAAACCGGGGAGCTGTTTTTT. As protein: CASKGSGGQTGELFF.

This clonotype was seen ten or more times. The chain combines TRBV7-3 with TRBJ1-2, with 11 bases identical to TRBD1. The CDR3 has 15 amino acids. Trimming at V came to 5 bases and at J to 3 bases, leaving 5 bases not matched to a gene. Germline V lookup: CDR1 SGHTA, CDR2 FQGTGA. Written as DNA, the CDR3 is TGTGCCAGCAGCCCAACGGGACAGGGGGACTATGGCTACACCTTC. Its protein is CASSPTGQGDYGYTF.

This clonotype was counted at least ten times. CDR3 nucleotide sequence: TGCGCCAGCGCGGAGGTAGTACGGGCCTTAGACACTGAAGCTTTCTTT. Amino acid sequence: CASAEVVRALDTEAFF. V gene TRBV10-2 combines with J gene TRBJ1-1; D unresolved. The CDR3 runs 16 residues. The germline V gene has CDR1 WSHSY and CDR2 SAAADI. V was cut by 8 bases and J by 3 bases, with 22 bases left in between.

This clonotype has just a few counts. The chain is built from TRBV4-1 and TRBJ2-2; 9 bases line up with TRBD1. V was clipped by 1 base and J by 6 bases; unmatched bases: 6. Germline assignment: CDR1 MGHRA and CDR2 YSYEKL. The CDR3 covers 16 residues. CDR3 in DNA: TGCGCCAGCAGCCAAGCGGGACAGGGTACTGCCGGGGAGCTGTTTTTT. This translates into CASSQAGQGTAGELFF.

The rearrangement uses TRBV29-1 and TRBJ2-1; no firm D call. Per germline, CDR1 SQVTM and CDR2 ANQGSEA. The CDR3 extends over 14 amino acids. The V and J ends lost 3 bases and 4 bases respectively, with 13 bases between them. CDR3 nucleotide sequence: TGCAGCGTTGAGGAGAAGAACAATTACAATGAGCAGTTCTTC. Amino acids: CSVEEKNNYNEQFF.

The chain employs TRBV25-1 and TRBJ2-1; 10 bases align to TRBD1. V lost 6 bases and J lost 5; bases outside the gene matches: 7. The germline gives CDR1 MGHDK, CDR2 SYGVNS. The length of the CDR3 is 15 residues. CDR3 nucleotide sequence: TGTGCCAGCAGGAGGGGGACAGGGGATGACAATGAGCAGTTCTTC. It yields the protein CASRRGTGDDNEQFF.

In nucleotides, the CDR3 is TGTGCCAGCAGCCGCAGCGGGGGTCCCCCCTACAATGAGCAGTTCTTC. Protein sequence: CASSRSGGPPYNEQFF. The chain is built from TRBV3-1 and TRBJ2-1, with 8 bases that match TRBD2. The CDR3 runs to 16 residues. Germline V gives CDR1 LGHDT, CDR2 YNNKEL (reference sequence). The ends lost 4 bases at V and 2 bases at J; junction bases unmatched: 7.

This clonotype was observed a handful of times. The rearrangement joins TRBV2 to TRBJ2-5, with 8 bases that match TRBD2. Germline CDR1 and CDR2: SNHLY and FYNNEI. CDR3 size: 17 residues. After removal of 5 bases from V and 4 bases from J, the junction contained 15 bases not matched to a gene. The CDR3 coding sequence is TGTGCCAGCAGTTGGGAAAGCGGGACTAGTGACCCAGAGACCCAGTACTTC. Its translation: CASSWESGTSDPETQYF.

The J gene is TRBJ2-7, the V gene TRBV6-2 or TRBV6-3, with D maybe TRBD2 (5 bases). Trimming took off 0 bases at V and 5 bases at J, with 20 bases between the two ends. Germline V gene lookup returns CDR1 MNHEY and CDR2 SVGEGT. This CDR3 comprises 17 residues. The CDR3 DNA reads TGTGCCAGCAGTTACTCCCTTTGGTCTCTGGAGGCGGACGAGCAGTACTTC. Protein sequence: CASSYSLWSLEADEQYF.

The chain uses TRBV7-9 and TRBJ2-7; 9 bases agree with TRBD1. CDR1 and CDR2 from the germline V gene are SEHNR and FQNEAQ (reference sequence). Trimming removed 6 bases from V and 0 bases from J; junction bases left unmatched: 12. The CDR3 spans 17 residues. CDR3 coding DNA: TGTGCCAGCAGTACCGGGACAGGGTGGGGGACCTCCTACGAGCAGTACTTC. It translates to CASSTGTGWGTSYEQYF.

This clonotype was recorded once. A read error may produce the germline difference seen at one junction end. This chain joins TRBV29-1 and TRBJ1-1, with D hard to call. This CDR3 has 11 amino acids. Germline CDR1 reads SQVTM; CDR2 reads ANQGSEA. CDR3 nucleotides: TGCAGCTACCGCTGGGGTGGTGAAGATTTCTTT. Translation: CSYRWGGEDFF.

CDR3 bases: TGTGCCAGCAGTCCCGAAGGGTGGTTGGGGAGCAATCAGCCCCAGCATTTT. As protein: CASSPEGWLGSNQPQHF. The chain employs TRBV6-5 and TRBJ1-5; D not certain. CDR1 is MNHEY, CDR2 SVGAGI, per germline. CDR3 length equals 17 residues. V lost 5 bases to trimming and J lost 1 base, with 18 bases between them.